Given below is one TCR beta chain in context. Original analysis: Scientists estimated how many nucleated cells there were by amplifying reference gene primers. Measured with immunoSEQ multiplex PCR; TCRdb has only the in-frame clones, and not every one. The V and J calls and clone size are taken from that table; D and trimming were inferred from the DNA. The table records more than 75,000 clones, roughly 80% of them present only once. V was shortened by 3 bases and J by 6 bases, with 15 bases between the two germline ends. The germline V gene has CDR1 SGHRS and CDR2 YFSETQ. The CDR3 has 14 residues. These data originate in a study of blood T cell repertoires in COVID-19. Turning to the study itself: Sites across the United States, Italy and Spain contributed samples from acute and convalescent COVID-19. T cells, B-cell-depleted T cells, or PBMCs supplied cDNA or gDNA.

This receptor was identified in a human donor in a cohort sampled during active COVID-19. The specimen was peripheral blood. The V gene is TRBV5-1, the J gene TRBJ1-2; no reliable D call. DNA for the CDR3: TGCGCCAGCAGCTCCACCGGTCAGAGCGATGGCTACACCTTC. Amino acids: CASSSTGQSDGYTF.